This is a list of T cell receptor beta chains from one sample in a study of blood T cell repertoires in COVID-19. Repertoires were generated with immunoSEQ multiplex PCR, while TCRdb's copy carries only in-frame clones and drops some. There are approximately 200,000 clones in the sample; 87% occur only once, and 2% to 2.5% lies in the top ten. Sequenced input: PBMCs or T cells enriched from blood (not recorded which). The receptors originated from a woman aged 25 to 39 who had recovered from COVID-19. Each CDR3 is given with its conserved first and last residue. D genes are given only for firm matches. A row's size may be missing; if present it is once, few, many or a size class.

D gene | clone size | J gene | V gene | CDR3 protein | CDR3 DNA
TRBD1 | . | TRBJ1-1 | TRBV6-4 | CASSLTGGTEAFF | TGTGCCAGCAGCCTGACAGGGGGCACTGAAGCTTTCTTT
. | . | TRBJ2-1 | TRBV3-1/TRBV3-2 | CASSQDMASDHNEQFF | TGTGCCAGCAGCCAAGATATGGCTAGCGACCATAATGAGCAGTTCTTC
. | . | TRBJ2-1 | TRBV9 | CASSAGLIPSEQFF | TGTGCCAGCAGCGCCGGGTTAATCCCCAGTGAGCAGTTCTTC
TRBD1 | few | TRBJ2-1 | TRBV7-9 | CASSPRDRGGHNEQFF | TGTGCCAGCAGCCCCCGCGACAGGGGAGGCCACAATGAGCAGTTCTTC
. | . | TRBJ2-7 | TRBV27 | CASSSVADPSYEQYF | TGTGCCAGCAGTTCGGTAGCGGATCCGTCCTACGAGCAGTACTTC
TRBD2 | . | TRBJ2-5 | TRBV7-2 | CASSTKPSGGASQETQYF | TGTGCCAGCAGCACCAAACCTAGCGGGGGGGCCAGCCAAGAGACCCAGTACTTC
TRBD1 | . | TRBJ1-1 | TRBV9 | CASSVGQASTEAFF | TGTGCCAGCAGCGTGGGACAGGCCAGCACTGAAGCTTTCTTT
TRBD1 | . | TRBJ1-2 | TRBV12-3/TRBV12-4 | CASRLGQVYGYTF | TGTGCCAGCAGACTCGGACAGGTCTATGGCTACACCTTC
. | . | TRBJ1-2 | TRBV6-5 | CASSPDSLYGYTF | TGTGCCAGCAGTCCAGACAGCCTCTATGGCTACACCTTC
TRBD1 | . | TRBJ1-2 | TRBV28 | CASSPRDRDGYTF | TGTGCCAGCAGCCCCCGGGACAGGGACGGCTACACCTTC
TRBD1 | . | TRBJ2-6 | TRBV24-1 | CATSDPTRDRINSGANVLTF | TGTGCCACCAGTGATCCCACACGGGACAGAATTAACTCTGGGGCCAACGTCCTGACTTTC
TRBD2 | . | TRBJ2-5 | TRBV30 | CAWDPVGLAGNQETQYF | TGTGCCTGGGATCCCGTGGGACTAGCGGGAAACCAAGAGACCCAGTACTTC
. | once | TRBJ1-2 | TRBV7-8 | CASSLNSYGYTF | TGTGCCAGCAGCCTAAACAGCTATGGCTACACCTTC
. | once | TRBJ1-2 | TRBV18 | CASSPPGQGLNYGYTF | TGTGCCAGCTCACCACCGGGCCAGGGGCTTAACTATGGCTACACCTTC
TRBD2 | . | TRBJ2-7 | TRBV24-1 | CATSDTGTSGSINEQYF | TGTGCCACCAGTGACACCGGGACTAGCGGGAGTATTAACGAGCAGTACTTC
TRBD1 | . | TRBJ1-1 | TRBV18 | CASSPIGQGSNTEAFF | TGTGCCAGCTCCCCTATTGGACAGGGGTCGAACACTGAAGCTTTCTTT
. | . | TRBJ1-5 | TRBV18 | CASSLREGESNQPQHF | TGTGCCAGCTCCCTTCGGGAGGGGGAGAGCAATCAGCCCCAGCATTTT
. | once | TRBJ2-7 | TRBV4-1 | CASSQDDLGGGSYEQYF | TGCGCCAGCAGCCAAGATGACCTCGGGGGAGGATCCTACGAGCAGTACTTC
TRBD1 | . | TRBJ1-1 | TRBV5-4 | CASSLGGQGKATEAFF | TGTGCCAGCAGCTTGGGGGGACAGGGCAAAGCCACTGAAGCTTTCTTT
. | few | TRBJ2-7 | TRBV10-3 | CAISEPPRDEQYF | TGTGCCATCAGTGAGCCTCCCAGGGACGAGCAGTACTTC
TRBD1 | . | TRBJ2-5 | TRBV10-3 | CAISEQDRAEETQYF | TGTGCCATCAGTGAACAGGACAGGGCCGAAGAGACCCAGTACTTC
. | . | TRBJ2-5 | TRBV25-1 | CASSDAGKGKETQYF | TGTGCCAGCAGCGACGCGGGGAAGGGAAAAGAGACCCAGTACTTC
TRBD1 | . | TRBJ1-1 | TRBV7-9 | CASSLVQGGTEAFF | TGTGCCAGCAGCTTAGTTCAGGGGGGTACTGAAGCTTTCTTT
. | . | TRBJ1-1 | TRBV21-1 | CASSSRTF | TGTGCCAGCAGCTCACGAACTTTT
TRBD1 | many | TRBJ2-1 | TRBV6-4 | CASSDSTGGYNEQFF | TGTGCCAGCAGTGACTCGACAGGGGGCTACAATGAGCAGTTCTTC
TRBD1 | few | TRBJ1-6 | TRBV27 | CASSMGQGSYNSPLHF | TGTGCCAGCAGTATGGGACAGGGCTCCTATAATTCACCCCTCCACTTT
. | . | TRBJ1-2 | TRBV7-9 | CASSVDSFHSANYGYTF | TGTGCCAGCAGCGTTGACAGCTTTCACTCAGCTAACTATGGCTACACCTTC
TRBD2 | . | TRBJ2-1 | TRBV27 | CASSLSGSSYNEQFF | TGTGCCAGCAGTTTGAGCGGGAGCTCCTACAATGAGCAGTTCTTC
. | . | TRBJ1-4 | TRBV5-4 | CASRKNRDPNEKLFF | TGTGCCAGCAGGAAGAACAGGGATCCTAATGAAAAACTGTTTTTT
TRBD1 | . | TRBJ2-7 | TRBV5-6 | CASSWKDRGNLYEQYF | TGTGCCAGCAGCTGGAAGGACAGGGGCAACCTTTACGAGCAGTACTTC
TRBD2 | . | TRBJ2-2 | TRBV6-4 | CASTPGLAGNTGELFF | TGTGCCAGCACTCCTGGACTAGCGGGCAACACCGGGGAGCTGTTTTTT
. | . | TRBJ1-6 | TRBV11-3 | CASSPTRSYNSPLHF | TGTGCCAGCAGCCCCACCCGGAGTTATAATTCACCCCTCCACTTT
. | . | TRBJ2-7 | TRBV29-1 | CSVEVYTGLTYEQYF | TGCAGCGTTGAGGTTTACACGGGGTTAACCTACGAGCAGTACTTC
. | once | TRBJ1-2 | TRBV7-6 | CASSLAQGSYGYTF | TGTGCCAGCAGCTTAGCACAGGGTAGTTATGGCTACACCTTC
. | . | TRBJ1-1 | TRBV29-1 | CSVEAKGGFRNQNTEAFF | TGCAGCGTTGAAGCAAAGGGCGGGTTCCGAAACCAGAACACTGAAGCTTTCTTT
. | . | TRBJ1-2 | TRBV12-3/TRBV12-4 | CATGGGNYGYTF | TGTGCCACCGGGGGAGGGAACTATGGCTACACCTTC
. | . | TRBJ1-3 | TRBV6-5 | CASSFNRERGNTIYF | TGTGCCAGCAGTTTTAACAGGGAAAGGGGAAACACCATATATTTT
TRBD1 | . | TRBJ2-2 | TRBV5-4 | CASSSSRDRVTGELFF | TGTGCCAGCAGCAGCTCCCGGGACAGGGTCACCGGGGAGCTGTTTTTT
. | . | TRBJ2-7 | TRBV5-6 | CASSTSRTYEQYF | TGTGCCAGCAGCACTTCTAGAACCTACGAGCAGTACTTC
TRBD2 | . | TRBJ2-7 | TRBV3-1/TRBV3-2 | CASSQDRTRVGEQYF | TGTGCCAGCAGCCAGGATAGGACTAGGGTTGGGGAGCAGTACTTC
TRBD2 | . | TRBJ2-5 | TRBV4-2 | CASSQDLAGGQETQYF | TGTGCCAGCAGCCAAGATCTAGCGGGGGGGCAAGAGACCCAGTACTTC
TRBD1 | . | TRBJ1-1 | TRBV18 | CASSPIFQGALTEAFF | TGTGCCAGCTCACCGATTTTTCAGGGGGCGCTCACTGAAGCTTTCTTT
. | . | TRBJ1-5 | TRBV6-5 | CASRSQLGGPQHF | TGTGCCAGCAGAAGTCAGCTCGGGGGGCCCCAGCATTTT
. | . | TRBJ2-1 | TRBV5-5 | CASSLGAGVYNEQFF | TGTGCCAGCAGCTTGGGGGCAGGCGTATACAATGAGCAGTTCTTC
TRBD1 | few | TRBJ1-3 | TRBV9 | CASSQGQGSGNTIYF | TGTGCCAGCAGCCAGGGACAGGGGTCCGGAAACACCATATATTTT
TRBD2 | . | TRBJ2-7 | TRBV27 | CASSFGLGNYEQYF | TGTGCCAGCAGTTTCGGACTAGGGAACTACGAGCAGTACTTC
TRBD1 | . | TRBJ1-6 | TRBV5-8 | CASSLERQGVPYNSPLHF | TGTGCCAGCAGCTTGGAAAGGCAGGGGGTCCCCTATAATTCACCCCTCCACTTT
TRBD1 | few | TRBJ2-2 | TRBV6-4 | CASKQGEHTGELFF | TGTGCCAGCAAACAGGGGGAGCACACCGGGGAGCTGTTTTTT
TRBD1 | . | TRBJ2-7 | TRBV7-9 | CASSLAQGAGEQYF | TGTGCCAGCAGCTTAGCCCAGGGGGCTGGGGAGCAGTACTTC
TRBD1 | . | TRBJ2-3 | TRBV30 | CAWRGQGLSTDTQYF | TGTGCCTGGCGGGGACAGGGCTTAAGCACAGATACGCAGTATTTT